This T cell receptor (beta chain) comes out of a study of T cell changes during pregnancy in multiple sclerosis. Clones were sequenced by immunoSEQ multiplex PCR, and TCRdb holds only the in-frame ones, with some missing. Among over 35,000 clones listed, almost 95% were seen once. Concerning this clone: One end of the junction fails to match germline, which may point to a read error.

Germline lookup yields CDR1 MNHEY and CDR2 SVGAGI. The CDR3 is 13 amino acids. The chain carries TRBV6-5 and TRBJ2-7; D is perhaps TRBD1 (6 bases). Sequenced here: CD8+ T cells from peripheral blood mononuclear cells, sampled in the third trimester of pregnancy. This clonotype originated in a female donor with multiple sclerosis, enrolled in a pregnancy study. CDR3 DNA sequence: TGTGCCAGCAGTTACAAAAAGGACAGCGAGGAGTACTTC. This translates into CASSYKKDSEEYF.